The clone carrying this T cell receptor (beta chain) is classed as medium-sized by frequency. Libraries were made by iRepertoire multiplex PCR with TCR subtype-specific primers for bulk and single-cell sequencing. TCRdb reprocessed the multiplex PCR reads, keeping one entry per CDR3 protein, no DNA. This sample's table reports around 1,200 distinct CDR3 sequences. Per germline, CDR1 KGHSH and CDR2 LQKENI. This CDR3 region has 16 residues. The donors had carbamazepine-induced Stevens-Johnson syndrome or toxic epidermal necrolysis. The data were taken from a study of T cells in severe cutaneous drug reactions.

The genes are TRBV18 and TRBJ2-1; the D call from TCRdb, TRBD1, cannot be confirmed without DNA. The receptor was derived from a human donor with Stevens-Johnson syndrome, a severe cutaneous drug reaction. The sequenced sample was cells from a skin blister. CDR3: CASSPRGTGITYEQFF.